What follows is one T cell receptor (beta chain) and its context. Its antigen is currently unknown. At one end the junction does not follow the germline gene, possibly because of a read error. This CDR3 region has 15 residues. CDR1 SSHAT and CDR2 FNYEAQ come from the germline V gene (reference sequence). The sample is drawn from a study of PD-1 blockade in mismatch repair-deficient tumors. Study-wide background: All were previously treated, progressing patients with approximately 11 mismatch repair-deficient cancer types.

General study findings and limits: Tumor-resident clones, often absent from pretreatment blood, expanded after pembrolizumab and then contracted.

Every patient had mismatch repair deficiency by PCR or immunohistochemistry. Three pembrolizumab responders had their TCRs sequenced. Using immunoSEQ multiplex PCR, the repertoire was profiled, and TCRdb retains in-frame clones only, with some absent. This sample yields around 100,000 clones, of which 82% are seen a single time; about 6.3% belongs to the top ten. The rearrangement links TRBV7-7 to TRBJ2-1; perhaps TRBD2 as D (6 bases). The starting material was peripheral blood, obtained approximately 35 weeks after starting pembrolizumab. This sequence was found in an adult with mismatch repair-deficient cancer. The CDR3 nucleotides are TGTGCTAGCAGCTTACAGGACTGGGGGGACAATGAGCAGTTCTTC. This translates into CASSLQDWGDNEQFF.